This T cell receptor beta chain stems from a study of blood T cell repertoires in COVID-19. Background on the study: From the United States, Italy and Spain came samples of acute and convalescent COVID-19. The analysed material was cDNA or gDNA that came from T cells, B-cell-depleted T cells, or PBMCs.

The CDR3 covers 14 residues. Trimming at V came to 5 bases and at J to 5 bases, leaving 6 bases not matched to a gene. Germline lookup yields CDR1 LGHNT and CDR2 FRNRAP. In the source study's methods: Estimated nucleated cell counts came from reference gene primer amplification. Produced via immunoSEQ multiplex PCR; TCRdb's table is partial and in-frame only. V and J calls and clone size are those listed in that table; D and trimming were worked out from the DNA. The data hold over 200,000 clones, with approximately 89% observed a single time. Sequencing was performed on PBMCs or T cells enriched from blood (not recorded which). V and J are TRBV12-5 and TRBJ1-1, with TRBD1 matching over 9 bases. The TCR originated in a middle-aged woman with acute COVID-19. CDR3 sequence: CASGRTGAETEAFF. CDR3 in DNA: TGTGCTAGTGGTCGGACAGGGGCGGAGACTGAAGCTTTCTTT. The full variable domain, completed using reference TRBV12-5 and TRBJ1-1, is DARVTQTPRHKVTEMGQEVTMRCQPILGHNTVFWYRQTMMQGLELLAYFRNRAPLDDSGMPKDRFSAEMPDATLATLKIQPSEPRDSAVYFCASGRTGAETEAFFGQGTRLTVV.